Listed below are T cell receptor beta chains from one sample, sequenced in a study of blood T cell repertoires in COVID-19. Libraries were prepared by immunoSEQ multiplex PCR; TCRdb keeps only in-frame clonotypes and omits some of them. Of a few hundred thousand clones in the sample, 86% were seen once. Source material: peripheral blood. The receptors derive from a woman between 50 and 59 years old with acute or convalescent COVID-19. Each CDR3 is given with its conserved first and last residue. The D gene is left open where the match is weak. Some rows mark clone size as missing; the rest say once, few, many or name a class of expanded clone.

>NA|TRBJ1-1|TRBD1|TRBV28
CASSPRTGMGNTEAFF
TGTGCCAGCAGTCCGAGGACAGGGATGGGGAACACTGAAGCTTTCTTT
>NA|TRBJ2-2|TRBD2|TRBV5-5
CASSLFGGGSGELFF
TGTGCCAGCAGCTTGTTCGGGGGAGGGTCCGGGGAGCTGTTTTTT
>NA|TRBJ2-1|NA|TRBV6-1
CASSEILGLVTYNEQFF
TGTGCCAGCAGTGAAATTCTGGGCCTCGTAACCTACAATGAGCAGTTCTTC
>few|TRBJ1-1|NA|TRBV30
CAWSGGSTEAFF
TGTGCCTGGAGTGGAGGGAGCACTGAAGCTTTCTTT
>NA|TRBJ2-3|TRBD2|TRBV7-3
CASRQTSGSADTQYF
TGTGCCAGCAGACAGACTAGCGGGAGTGCAGATACGCAGTATTTT
>few|TRBJ2-1|TRBD2|TRBV30
CAWNRRASGRVNNEQFF
TGTGCCTGGAACCGGAGGGCTAGCGGGAGGGTAAACAATGAGCAGTTCTTC
>NA|TRBJ1-3|NA|TRBV7-3
CASSPQQGSSGNTIYF
TGTGCCAGCAGCCCACAACAGGGAAGCTCTGGAAACACCATATATTTT
>NA|TRBJ1-5|NA|TRBV5-4
CASSFPNQPQHF
TGTGCCAGCAGCTTTCCAAATCAGCCCCAGCATTTT
>NA|TRBJ2-1|NA|TRBV4-2
CASSQDIAQGNNEQFF
TGTGCCAGCAGCCAAGACATAGCCCAGGGGAACAATGAGCAGTTCTTC
>NA|TRBJ2-3|TRBD2|TRBV7-9
CASSLDPGLATDTQYF
TGTGCCAGCAGCTTAGACCCGGGACTAGCGACAGATACGCAGTATTTT
>NA|TRBJ2-5|NA|TRBV4-1
CASSQWAGQETQYF
TGCGCCAGCAGCCAATGGGCGGGGCAAGAGACCCAGTACTTC
>NA|TRBJ1-2|TRBD1|TRBV5-1
CASSGHRGPYGYTF
TGCGCCAGCAGCGGGCACAGGGGGCCTTATGGCTACACCTTC
>NA|TRBJ2-4|TRBD2|TRBV7-2
CASSSSRTSGRVAKNIQYF
TGTGCCAGCAGCTCCTCGAGGACTAGCGGGAGGGTTGCCAAAAACATTCAGTACTTC
>NA|TRBJ1-6|NA|TRBV4-1
CASSQLGGWFNSPLHF
TGCGCCAGCAGCCAGCTTGGGGGCTGGTTTAATTCACCCCTCCACTTT
>once|TRBJ1-4|TRBD1|TRBV18
CASSPSGTGNEKLFF
TGTGCCAGCTCACCATCCGGGACAGGGAATGAAAAACTGTTTTTT
>NA|TRBJ1-1|TRBD1|TRBV30
CAWSYRDRVLRAFF
TGTGCCTGGTCGTACCGGGACAGGGTTTTGAGGGCTTTCTTT
>NA|TRBJ2-7|TRBD1|TRBV28
CASSPYPGQDYF
TGTGCCAGCAGTCCTTATCCGGGACAGGATTACTTC
>NA|TRBJ2-1|TRBD2|TRBV28
CASSLITSGNNEQFF
TGTGCCAGCAGTTTAATCACTAGCGGAAACAATGAGCAGTTCTTC
>NA|TRBJ2-3|NA|TRBV30
CAWGLDSHSSTDTQYF
TGTGCCTGGGGCCTAGACAGCCACTCTAGCACAGATACGCAGTATTTT
>NA|TRBJ2-3|TRBD2|TRBV7-2
CASSSGLATDTQYF
TGTGCCAGCAGCTCGGGACTAGCAACAGATACGCAGTATTTT
>NA|TRBJ2-5|TRBD1|TRBV4-1
CASSHASGTGKETQYF
TGCGCCAGCAGCCACGCCTCCGGGACAGGGAAAGAGACCCAGTACTTC
>NA|TRBJ2-1|NA|TRBV4-1
CASSQGLAISSYNEQFF
TGCGCCAGCAGCCAAGGGTTAGCGATTAGCTCCTACAATGAGCAGTTCTTC
>NA|TRBJ1-5|TRBD1|TRBV3-1/TRBV3-2
CASSLSPGTGGNQPQHF
TGTGCCAGCAGCCTTTCCCCCGGGACAGGAGGCAATCAGCCCCAGCATTTT
>NA|TRBJ2-5|NA|TRBV18
CASSPSRETQYF
TGTGCCAGCTCACCATCACGGGAGACCCAGTACTTC
>NA|TRBJ2-7|TRBD1|TRBV24-1
CATSDFYPGTENYEQYF
TGTGCCACCAGTGATTTCTACCCCGGGACAGAGAACTACGAGCAGTACTTC
>NA|TRBJ1-5|NA|TRBV6-1
CASSGREDFLSNQPQHF
TGTGCCAGCAGTGGGAGGGAGGACTTCCTAAGCAATCAGCCCCAGCATTTT
>few|TRBJ1-4|NA|TRBV18
CASSPARVGEKLFF
TGTGCCAGCTCACCAGCCAGGGTCGGTGAAAAACTGTTTTTT
>NA|TRBJ1-4|NA|TRBV6-2/TRBV6-3
CASSYSSTNEKLFF
TGTGCCAGCAGTTACTCGTCGACTAATGAAAAACTGTTTTTT
>NA|TRBJ2-2|NA|TRBV6-1
CASSEGTAYTGELFF
TGTGCCAGCAGTGAAGGGACAGCTTACACCGGGGAGCTGTTTTTT
>NA|TRBJ2-1|TRBD2|TRBV20-1
CSASGLAGGPGYNEQFF
TGCAGTGCTAGTGGACTAGCGGGAGGGCCGGGATACAATGAGCAGTTCTTC
>few|TRBJ1-1|NA|TRBV28
CASSLRLDTEAFF
TGTGCCAGCAGTCTGCGCCTGGACACTGAAGCTTTCTTT
>NA|TRBJ1-3|NA|TRBV27
CASRLDGSGNTIYF
TGTGCCAGCAGGCTAGATGGCTCTGGAAACACCATATATTTT
>once|TRBJ2-5|NA|TRBV24-1
CATSEDYQETQYF
TGTGCCACCAGTGAAGACTATCAAGAGACCCAGTACTTC